Presented here are 25 T cell receptor beta chains from one specimen sequenced in a study of blood T cell repertoires in COVID-19. The method was immunoSEQ multiplex PCR; TCRdb's version includes in-frame clones alone and lacks a portion of them. The sample includes about half a million clones, 80% to 90% of them seen just once. Sequenced: peripheral blood. These receptor sequences come from a human donor in a cohort sampled during active COVID-19.

The gene calls are TRBV9 and TRBJ2-1, with 14 bases identical to TRBD2. Germline values: CDR1 SGDLS, CDR2 YYNGEE. The CDR3 runs 23 residues. J gave up 7 bases and V 1 base, and 25 bases lay outside the gene matches. The CDR3 sequence: CASSVTVISGGLAGVSHRNEQFF. The DNA for the CDR3 is TGTGCCAGCAGCGTAACAGTGATATCGGGGGGACTAGCGGGAGTCTCCCACCGGAATGAGCAGTTCTTC.

This clone is a singleton in its sample. J is TRBJ2-5 and V is TRBV6-6; D is unresolved. Germline CDR1 is MNHNY and CDR2 is SVGAGI (reference sequence). The CDR3 contains 14 residues. The germline V and J ends were trimmed by 2 bases and 3 bases, with 10 bases remaining between them. CDR3 bases: TGTGCCAGCAGTTACCCCACTGGTGAAGAGACCCAGTACTTC. Translation: CASSYPTGEETQYF.

The V gene is TRBV12-3 or TRBV12-4, the J gene TRBJ2-2; D is unresolved. V was trimmed by 5 bases and J by 2 bases, leaving 3 bases between them. The CDR3 spans 12 residues. The chain's CDR3 is CASSQNTGELFF. The CDR3 nucleotides are TGTGCCAGCAGTCAAAACACCGGGGAGCTGTTTTTT.

The chain uses TRBV29-1 and TRBJ2-1, with D possibly being TRBD2 (5 bases). This CDR3 is built from 14 residues. Trimming removed 4 bases from V and 6 bases from J, with 16 bases in between. Germline values: CDR1 SQVTM, CDR2 ANQGSEA. The CDR3 loop reads CSVASRGTFNEQFF. CDR3 coding DNA: TGCAGCGTTGCATCACGGGGAACCTTCAATGAGCAGTTCTTC.

J is TRBJ2-3 and V is TRBV18, with a weak D call TRBD2 (5 bases). Germline CDR1 is KGHSH and CDR2 is LQKENI. V lost 2 bases to trimming and J lost 2 bases, with 11 bases between them. The CDR3 totals 15 residues. CDR3 residues: CASSPTGFFTDTQYF. The CDR3 nucleotides read TGTGCCAGCTCACCAACGGGGTTCTTCACAGATACGCAGTATTTT.

As DNA, the CDR3 is TGTGCCAGCAGGTTACAGGGGGCAAATGGCTACACCTTC. Protein: CASRLQGANGYTF. The V and J genes are TRBV4-2 and TRBJ1-2, with TRBD1 identical over 9 bases. Germline V CDR1 and CDR2: LGHNA, YNFKEQ. CDR3 length: 13 residues. J lost 6 bases, V lost 6 bases, and 5 bases had no gene match.

Here the CDR3 reads CASSLSSSYNEQFF. The CDR3 nucleotides read TGTGCCAGCAGCCTATCGAGCTCCTACAATGAGCAGTTCTTC. This chain uses TRBV5-5 with TRBJ2-1; D is unclear. Germline CDR1 SGHKS, CDR2 YYEKEE (reference sequence). Deletions cut 4 bases from V and 0 bases from J, with 8 bases between. The CDR3 has 14 amino acids.

J is TRBJ2-1 and V is TRBV19, with a possible D match to TRBD2 (6 bases). The V end was cut by 5 bases, the J end by 8 bases, with 13 bases between. The length of the CDR3 is 13 residues. Germline CDR1 LNHDA, CDR2 SQIVND (reference sequence). The CDR3 DNA reads as TGTGCCAGTAGTGCCCCGGAGGGGTATGAGCAGTTCTTC. It encodes CASSAPEGYEQFF.

The V and J genes are TRBV7-9 and TRBJ2-2; no reliable D call. V lost 2 bases and J 9 bases, leaving 7 bases between the germline ends. The germline CDR1 and CDR2 sequences are SEHNR and FQNEAQ (reference sequence). The CDR3 consists of 12 residues. CDR3 DNA sequence: TGTGCCAGCAGCTTAAATTCTTGGGAGCTGTTTTTT. Encoded protein: CASSLNSWELFF.

This chain uses TRBV6-2 or TRBV6-3 with TRBJ1-2; TRBD1 might be the D (6 bases). Germline V gene lookup returns CDR1 MNHEY and CDR2 SVGEGT. Deletions cut 1 base from V and 0 bases from J, with 6 bases between. This CDR3 spans 14 amino acids. The CDR3 loop is CASSYWTANYGYTF. CDR3 DNA: TGTGCCAGCAGTTACTGGACAGCTAACTATGGCTACACCTTC.

The chain links TRBV6-2 or TRBV6-3 to TRBJ2-5; 14 nucleotides line up with TRBD2. This CDR3 has 18 amino acids. Trimming removed 0 bases from V and 5 bases from J; junction bases left unmatched: 8. Germline CDR1 and CDR2: MNHEY and SVGEGT. The CDR3 DNA is TGTGCCAGCAGTTACTCGGGACTAGCGGGAGAGCGTGGGGAGACCCAGTACTTC. It translates to CASSYSGLAGERGETQYF.

The chain is built from TRBV5-1 and TRBJ1-2; D not certain. The CDR3 runs to 14 residues. In germline, CDR1 is SGHRS, CDR2 YFSETQ. With 0 bases removed from V and 5 bases from J, the gap between germline ends came to 11 bases. In DNA form, the CDR3 reads TGCGCCAGCAGCTTGGGGCTAGGAGGGTATGGCTACACCTTC. This codes for CASSLGLGGYGYTF.

Points on this clone: One end of the junction fails to match germline, which may point to a read error. The rearrangement uses TRBV20-1 and TRBJ1-1, with a possible D match to TRBD1 (6 bases). Germline loops: CDR1 DFQATT, CDR2 SNEGSKA (reference sequence). The CDR3 runs to 10 residues. CDR3 sequence: CSAWGRTATF. The CDR3 DNA reads TGCAGTGCGTGGGGGCGCACGGCGACCTTT.

This sequence joins TRBV4-3 and TRBJ2-2, with 9 bases that match TRBD2. After removal of 0 bases from V and 5 bases from J, the junction contained 7 bases not matched to a gene. This CDR3 has 17 residues. Germline assignment: CDR1 LGHNA and CDR2 YSLEER. CDR3 DNA sequence: TGCGCCAGCAGCCAAGAACCGAATAGCGGGAGTACCGGGGAGCTGTTTTTT. Amino acid sequence: CASSQEPNSGSTGELFF.

The chain has TRBV9 and TRBJ1-3, with D possibly being TRBD1 (6 bases). CDR1 SGDLS and CDR2 YYNGEE come from the germline V gene. The CDR3 is 18 amino acids. The V and J ends lost 4 bases and 0 bases respectively, with 20 bases between them. In DNA form, the CDR3 reads TGTGCCAGCAGCCTGGGGTCGGCAGGGGCGAACTCTGGAAACACCATATATTTT. Translation gives CASSLGSAGANSGNTIYF.

The chain employs TRBV9 and TRBJ2-3; D possibly corresponds to TRBD2 (6 bases). The germline gives CDR1 SGDLS, CDR2 YYNGEE. This CDR3 contains 16 residues. V was trimmed by 4 bases and J by 0 bases, leaving 15 bases between them. CDR3 sequence: CASSSRGLSSTDTQYF. The CDR3, as DNA: TGTGCCAGCAGCTCCCGGGGACTTTCTAGCACAGATACGCAGTATTTT.

The V gene is TRBV7-3, the J gene TRBJ2-2; weak D call: TRBD1 (5 bases). The CDR3 consists of 13 residues. The V end was cut by 5 bases, the J end by 4 bases, with 8 bases between. Germline V gene sequence: CDR1 SGHTA, CDR2 FQGTGA. The CDR3 region has the DNA TGTGCCAGCAGCCAAACAGGCACCGGGGAGCTGTTTTTT. Protein sequence: CASSQTGTGELFF.

The chain is built from TRBV7-9 and TRBJ1-4; TRBD1 matches at 7 bases. The CDR3 covers 14 residues. V was pared by 5 bases and J by 6 bases, with 6 bases of the junction left unmatched. Germline CDR1 is SEHNR and CDR2 is FQNEAQ (reference sequence). The chain's CDR3 is CASSRTGEYEKLFF. CDR3 coding DNA: TGTGCCAGCAGCCGTACAGGGGAATATGAAAAACTGTTTTTT.

The chain recombines TRBV27 with TRBJ2-7; a possible D gene is TRBD2 (6 bases). The CDR3 is 17 amino acids. Trimming removed 4 bases at V and 5 bases at J, with 24 bases between. CDR1 is MNHEY, CDR2 SMNVEV, per germline (reference sequence). CDR3 region: CASSSNRDSLMGHEQYF. The CDR3 DNA reads as TGTGCCAGCAGTTCTAACCGGGACTCCCTTATGGGCCACGAGCAGTACTTC.

The chain recombines TRBV6-8 with TRBJ2-3, with TRBD2 matching over 8 bases. After removal of 6 bases from V and 5 bases from J, the junction contained 16 bases not matched to a gene. This CDR3 is 17 amino acids long. Germline V gene lookup returns CDR1 MNHGY and CDR2 SAAAGT. CDR3 sequence reads: CASSLALVHGRGDTQYF. The CDR3 DNA is TGTGCCAGCAGCCTCGCTTTAGTACACGGGAGGGGAGATACGCAGTATTTT.

There are a few counts of this clone. The rearrangement uses TRBV19 and TRBJ2-5, with 9 bases matching TRBD1. CDR1 and CDR2 (germline): LNHDA, SQIVND (reference sequence). This CDR3 spans 13 amino acids. J was trimmed by 3 bases and V by 7 bases; bases with no gene match: 3. The CDR3 bases are TGTGCCAGTACGTGGACAGGGGAAGAGACCCAGTACTTC. Its translation: CASTWTGEETQYF. Full variable domain (missing parts from reference TRBV19 and TRBJ2-5): DGGITQSPKYLFRKEGQNVTLSCEQNLNHDAMYWYRQDPGQGLRLIYYSQIVNDFQKGDIAEGYSVSREKKESFPLTVTSAQKNPTAFYLCASTWTGEETQYFGPGTRLLVL.

The chain links TRBV19 to TRBJ2-7, with D tentatively TRBD1 (7 bases). Deletions cut 3 bases from V and 4 bases from J, with 13 bases between. Germline CDR1 reads LNHDA; CDR2 reads SQIVND (reference sequence). This CDR3 has 14 amino acids. In nucleotides, the CDR3 is TGTGCCAGTAGTATCGGGGCAGGGGGGTACGAGCAGTACTTC. This sequence encodes CASSIGAGGYEQYF.

This clone was seen more than once but under ten times. This sequence joins TRBV28 and TRBJ1-1, with a tentative D call TRBD1 (5 bases). This CDR3 spans 14 amino acids. V was cut by 4 bases and J by 1 base, with 10 bases left in between. Germline V gene lookup returns CDR1 MDHEN and CDR2 SYDVKM. In nucleotides, the CDR3 is TGTGCCAGCAGTTCGGGACTCCAGAACACTGAAGCTTTCTTT. Its protein product is CASSSGLQNTEAFF. The complete variable domain, with remaining parts taken from reference TRBV28 and TRBJ1-1, reads DVKVTQSSRYLVKRTGEKVFLECVQDMDHENMFWYRQDPGLGLRLIYFSYDVKMKEKGDIPEGYSVSREKKERFSLILESASTNQTSMYLCASSSGLQNTEAFFGQGTRLTVV.

This clone was recorded many times. The rearrangement links TRBV6-5 to TRBJ1-1; D uncertain. Trimming cost V 7 bases and J 1 base, with 4 bases left between them. The length of the CDR3 is 11 residues. In germline, CDR1 is MNHEY, CDR2 SVGAGI. CDR3 region: CASIQNTEAFF. Written as DNA, the CDR3 is TGTGCCAGCATACAGAACACTGAAGCTTTCTTT.

This chain links TRBV21-1 with TRBJ2-7; the listed D gene, TRBD2, was not tested against the DNA. TRBV21-1 has pseudogene status. The length of the CDR3 is 18 residues. CDR3: CASSPPGTSGNVCYEQYF. The DNA for the CDR3 is TGTGCCAGCAGCCCGCCCGGGACTAGCGGGAACGTCTGCTACGAGCAGTACTTC.